A single sample is the source of the 30 T cell receptor beta chains below, sequenced in a study of T cell responses to AZD1222 COVID-19 vaccine. Assay used: immunoSEQ multiplex PCR; TCRdb lists only in-frame clones, some missing. The data show some 140,000 clones, around nine tenths seen once. The source material was peripheral blood, sampled on day 0 of AZD1222 vaccination. The receptors were gathered from an adult in good health.

This clone has more than one count but fewer than ten. The rearrangement uses TRBV5-1 and TRBJ1-1; D is uncertain. The CDR3 totals 15 residues. Trimming removed 1 base at V and 2 bases at J, with 12 bases between. Looked up from germline, CDR1 is SGHRS and CDR2 is YFSETQ. The CDR3 DNA follows: TGCGCCAGCAGCTTGTGGTTAAACGTCAACACTGAAGCTTTCTTT. The encoded protein is CASSLWLNVNTEAFF.

V gene TRBV19 combines with J gene TRBJ2-7, with TRBD2 matching over 8 bases. V dropped 5 bases and J dropped 4; count of bases not matched to a gene: 7. The CDR3 length is 14 residues. Germline CDR1 LNHDA, CDR2 SQIVND (reference sequence). The CDR3 DNA follows: TGTGCCAGTAGTGGTAGCGGGACGAAGTACGAGCAGTACTTC. Its translation: CASSGSGTKYEQYF.

The chain uses TRBV5-6 and TRBJ1-2, with a possible D match to TRBD1 (6 bases). V was shortened by 0 bases and J by 8 bases, with 14 bases between the two germline ends. Germline assignment: CDR1 SGHDT and CDR2 YYEEEE. This CDR3 has 14 residues. The CDR3 nucleotides read TGTGCCAGCAGCTTGGGAACAGGGTTGATAGGCTACACCTTC. Its protein product is CASSLGTGLIGYTF.

This chain joins TRBV19 and TRBJ2-5; TRBD1 matches at 7 bases. J gave up 5 bases and V 2 bases, and 11 bases lay outside the gene matches. Per the germline V gene, CDR1 is LNHDA and CDR2 is SQIVND (reference sequence). The CDR3 is made up of 16 amino acids. The CDR3 DNA reads as TGTGCCAGTAGTATAAGGGGCCCGACAGGGCTGGAGACCCAGTACTTC. This translates into CASSIRGPTGLETQYF.

This chain links TRBV19 with TRBJ1-2; 8 positions agree with TRBD1. The V and J ends lost 7 bases and 6 bases, in that order; junction bases with no gene match: 19. The CDR3 extends over 17 amino acids. CDR1 is LNHDA and CDR2 is SQIVND in the germline V gene (reference sequence). The CDR3 sequence: CASTTTGTGIFGDGYTF. The CDR3 DNA follows: TGTGCCAGTACTACCACCGGGACAGGTATCTTCGGGGATGGCTACACCTTC.

V gene TRBV24-1 combines with J gene TRBJ2-2; 13 bases match TRBD2. Germline V gene sequence: CDR1 KGHDR, CDR2 SFDVKD. J gave up 5 bases and V 1 base, and 9 bases lay outside the gene matches. This CDR3 comprises 19 residues. The CDR3 DNA follows: TGTGCCACCAGTGATTTCTTCCAGGGACTAGCGGGATATACCGGGGAGCTGTTTTTT. It translates to CATSDFFQGLAGYTGELFF.

This chain links TRBV7-2 with TRBJ1-1, with D hard to call. The CDR3 runs 14 residues. CDR1 and CDR2 from the germline V gene are SGHTA and FQGNSA. The V end was cut by 3 bases, the J end by 4 bases, with 12 bases between. CDR3 DNA: TGTGCCAGCAGCTTTCAAGGGTATGGCACTGAAGCTTTCTTT. Protein sequence: CASSFQGYGTEAFF. The full variable domain, its missing parts supplied by reference TRBV7-2 and TRBJ1-1, is GAGVSQSPSNKVTEKGKDVELRCDPISGHTALYWYRQSLGQGLEFLIYFQGNSAPDKSGLPSDRFSAERTGGSVSTLTIQRTQQEDSAVYLCASSFQGYGTEAFFGQGTRLTVV.

The V call is TRBV5-4, the J call TRBJ2-2, with D perhaps matching TRBD2 (6 bases). The CDR3 spans 15 residues. The germline V gene encodes CDR1 SGHNT and CDR2 YYREEE (reference sequence). V was cut by 6 bases and J by 5 bases, with 17 bases left in between. The CDR3 nucleotides are TGTGCCAGCACCGACATAGCGGTAGGGACCGGGGAGCTGTTTTTT. It translates to CASTDIAVGTGELFF.

This clone was detected a few times. The rearrangement joins TRBV9 to TRBJ1-2; 7 bases are a match to TRBD1. The CDR3 has 14 residues. V lost 0 bases and J lost 2; bases outside the gene matches: 1. Germline V gene sequence: CDR1 SGDLS, CDR2 YYNGEE. The CDR3 coding sequence is TGTGCCAGCAGCGTAGGCAGGGGGAACTATGGCTACACCTTC. Protein: CASSVGRGNYGYTF.

As DNA, the CDR3 is TGTGCCAGCAGTGGGCTCACAGGGGATTACTATGGCTACACCTTC. Translation: CASSGLTGDYYGYTF. This rearrangement joins TRBV11-2 to TRBJ1-2; 7 nucleotides line up with TRBD1. Germline trimming cut 6 bases from V and 3 bases from J; bases unmatched to any gene: 10. The CDR3 extends over 15 amino acids. Germline V CDR1 and CDR2: SGHAT, FQNNGV.

The V and J genes are TRBV7-2 and TRBJ2-7; D is perhaps TRBD2 (6 bases). Germline V gives CDR1 SGHTA, CDR2 FQGNSA. The CDR3 contains 16 residues. The V end lost 3 bases, the J end lost 0 bases, and 15 bases lay between the germline ends. The CDR3 loop reads CASSFSRYGSSYEQYF. In nucleotides, the CDR3 is TGTGCCAGCAGCTTCTCACGGTACGGGAGCTCCTACGAGCAGTACTTC.

The V call is TRBV5-6, the J call TRBJ1-1, with D hard to call. With 4 bases removed from V and 1 base from J, the gap between germline ends came to 8 bases. Looked up from germline, CDR1 is SGHDT and CDR2 is YYEEEE. This CDR3 region has 13 residues. DNA for the CDR3: TGTGCCAGCAGCCCTGACCCGAACACTGAAGCTTTCTTT. This gives the protein CASSPDPNTEAFF. The complete variable domain, with remaining parts taken from reference TRBV5-6 and TRBJ1-1, reads DAGVTQSPTHLIKTRGQQVTLRCSPKSGHDTVSWYQQALGQGPQFIFQYYEEEERQRGNFPDRFSGHQFPNYSSELNVNALLLGDSALYLCASSPDPNTEAFFGQGTRLTVV.

This rearrangement joins TRBV7-9 to TRBJ2-7; TRBD1 aligns across 10 bases. V lost 1 base, J lost 2 bases, and 14 bases stayed unmatched. The CDR3 has 19 amino acids. Germline V CDR1 and CDR2: SEHNR, FQNEAQ (reference sequence). CDR3 amino acids: CASSLVGQGTKRDTYEQYF. In DNA form, the CDR3 reads TGTGCCAGCAGCTTAGTGGGACAGGGGACAAAGAGGGACACCTACGAGCAGTACTTC.

The V call is TRBV27, the J call TRBJ1-5; D remains ambiguous. Trimming cost V 2 bases and J 2 bases, with 7 bases left between them. CDR3 length equals 14 residues. Germline CDR1 MNHEY, CDR2 SMNVEV (reference sequence). CDR3 DNA sequence: TGTGCCAGCAGTTTAGACGGGGGCAATCAGCCCCAGCATTTT. Its translation: CASSLDGGNQPQHF.

The rearrangement uses TRBV7-9 and TRBJ1-2, with D possibly TRBD1 on 5 matching bases. The CDR3 is made up of 14 amino acids. Germline loops: CDR1 SEHNR, CDR2 FQNEAQ (reference sequence). The V gene lost 5 bases and the J gene lost 3 bases, with 13 bases spanning the gap. CDR3 amino acids: CASSPAGQHYGYTF. CDR3 in DNA: TGTGCCAGCAGCCCCGCGGGGCAGCACTATGGCTACACCTTC.

This clone was counted a single time. The chain joins TRBV7-8 to TRBJ1-6, with D possibly matching TRBD1 (5 bases). The V end was cut by 4 bases, the J end by 7 bases, with 17 bases between. Germline CDR1 SGHVS, CDR2 FQNEAQ. CDR3 length: 16 amino acids. The CDR3 DNA sequence: TGTGCCAGCAGCTCGTATACCGGGACTCCCAATTCACCCCTCCACTTT. It translates to CASSSYTGTPNSPLHF.

The chain uses TRBV6-5 and TRBJ1-2; D call uncertain. Germline CDR1 reads MNHEY; CDR2 reads SVGAGI. This CDR3 has 14 residues. V was trimmed by 6 bases and J by 5 bases, leaving 16 bases between them. The CDR3 bases are TGTGCCAGCAGGACCGAGGACGCCGTATATGGCTACACCTTC. This encodes CASRTEDAVYGYTF.

The chain links TRBV28 to TRBJ1-5, with D perhaps TRBD1 (6 bases). Per germline, CDR1 MDHEN and CDR2 SYDVKM. The germline V and J ends were trimmed by 7 bases and 6 bases, with 13 bases remaining between them. The CDR3 consists of 13 residues. The CDR3 DNA is TGTGCCAGCATCCCGGGAGGGGGTCAGCCCCAGCATTTT. Residues: CASIPGGGQPQHF.

In its sample, this clone was seen once. This sequence joins TRBV25-1 and TRBJ1-4; 11 nucleotides line up with TRBD1. J gave up 8 bases and V 3 bases, and 5 bases lay outside the gene matches. Germline CDR1 is MGHDK and CDR2 is SYGVNS. This CDR3 spans 15 amino acids. The CDR3 reads CASSDPGQGDEKLFF. The CDR3, as DNA: TGTGCCAGCAGTGACCCGGGACAGGGGGACGAAAAACTGTTTTTT.

A note on this clone: Its ends do not fully match the called genes, so a read error is possible. The genes are TRBV10-2 and TRBJ1-6, with D possibly being TRBD1 (5 bases). Germline V CDR1 and CDR2: WSHSY, SAAADI. This CDR3 has 15 residues. DNA of the CDR3: TGCGCCAGCAGTGTGGGGGACCACGGTAATCCACCCCTCCACTTT. Translated: CASSVGDHGNPPLHF.

V is TRBV19 and J is TRBJ1-5, with 10 nucleotides matching TRBD1. Germline loops: CDR1 LNHDA, CDR2 SQIVND (reference sequence). J lost 6 bases, V lost 1 base, and 3 bases had no gene match. The CDR3 contains 15 residues. In DNA, the CDR3 is TGTGCCAGTAGTATAGGGACAGGGGGTGGTCAGCCCCAGCATTTT. This encodes CASSIGTGGGQPQHF.

V usage is TRBV3-1 (or the pseudogene TRBV3-2) and J usage is TRBJ1-2, with D hard to call. This CDR3 comprises 16 residues. Between the trimmed V and J ends, which lost 0 bases and 8 bases, there was a span of 19 bases. The V gene's germline CDR1 is LGHDT and CDR2 YNNKEL (reference sequence). The CDR3 nucleotides are TGTGCCAGCAGCCAAGATGTGGCGGCCAGCGGTCAAGGCTACACCTTC. Protein sequence: CASSQDVAASGQGYTF.

This clone was counted between two and nine times. The genes are TRBV30 and TRBJ1-3; D unresolved. Trimming removed 4 bases at V and 10 bases at J, with 14 bases between. The CDR3 spans 12 residues. Germline CDR1 and CDR2: GTSNPN and SVGIG (reference sequence). The CDR3 protein is CAWKSAPVTIYF. As DNA, the CDR3 is TGTGCCTGGAAGTCCGCTCCCGTGACCATATATTTT.

The rearrangement joins TRBV10-2 to TRBJ1-5; no clear D. V was shortened by 2 bases and J by 4 bases, with 9 bases between the two germline ends. The CDR3 sequence is 14 residues long. Germline V gene data show CDR1 as WSHSY and CDR2 as SAAADI. The CDR3 DNA sequence: TGCGCCAGCAGTGAGGCCGGAGGGAATCAGCCCCAGCATTTT. It translates to CASSEAGGNQPQHF.

The genes are TRBV6-2 or TRBV6-3 and TRBJ2-3; D is unclear. Deletions cut 6 bases from V and 3 bases from J, with 7 bases between. CDR3 length equals 12 residues. Germline CDR1 MNHEY, CDR2 SVGEGT. The DNA of the CDR3 is TGTGCCAGCAGACCTACAACAGATACGCAGTATTTT. Protein sequence: CASRPTTDTQYF.

J is TRBJ1-6 and V is TRBV9, with D unclear. This CDR3 spans 16 amino acids. V lost 0 bases and J lost 4, with 11 bases in between. Germline V gene sequence: CDR1 SGDLS, CDR2 YYNGEE. CDR3 amino acids: CASSVGFGQYNSPLHF. CDR3 DNA: TGTGCCAGCAGCGTAGGTTTCGGCCAGTATAATTCACCCCTCCACTTT.

J is TRBJ1-4 and V is TRBV28; 9 bases agree with TRBD1. J lost 6 bases, V lost 2 bases, and 1 base had no gene match. This CDR3 comprises 14 residues. Germline V gene data show CDR1 as MDHEN and CDR2 as SYDVKM. This CDR3 reads CASSLGTGYEKLFF. In DNA form, the CDR3 reads TGTGCCAGCAGTTTAGGGACAGGGTATGAAAAACTGTTTTTT.

This rearrangement joins TRBV5-5 to TRBJ1-4; D remains ambiguous. The CDR3 totals 13 residues. The ends were cut back, 4 bases at V and 8 bases at J, with 12 bases in the middle. Per the germline V gene, CDR1 is SGHKS and CDR2 is YYEKEE (reference sequence). The CDR3 DNA is TGTGCCAGCAGCGTCTATTTGGGGGAAAAACTGTTTTTT. This encodes CASSVYLGEKLFF.

The CDR3 DNA sequence: TGTGCCAGCAGTTTATTACGCGGGGCGAACACCGGGGAGCTGTTTTTT. Protein: CASSLLRGANTGELFF. The chain combines TRBV27 with TRBJ2-2; weak D call: TRBD2 (6 bases). The CDR3 covers 16 residues. Germline-derived CDR1 and CDR2 are MNHEY and SMNVEV (reference sequence). Trimming shortened V by 1 base and J by 0 bases, and 9 bases separated the two germline ends.

The V and J genes are TRBV10-3 and TRBJ2-7; 8 bases are a match to TRBD1. This CDR3 comprises 15 residues. V gave up 11 bases and J gave up 2 bases; unmatched junction bases: 14. Germline CDR1 is ENHRY and CDR2 is SYGVKD. The CDR3 sequence is CAAHGSGQATYEQYF. DNA for the CDR3: TGTGCCGCACACGGGTCGGGACAGGCTACCTACGAGCAGTACTTC.